The present TCR beta chain was sequenced within a study of CD8 T cells in Susac syndrome. With random hexamers, 0.5 to 1 ug RNA was reverse transcribed. An immunoSEQ multiplex PCR generated amplified TCR beta CDR3 products spanning 54 Vbeta and 13 Jbeta. TCRdb redid the calling of the immunoSEQ multiplex PCR reads with MiXCR, one entry per CDR3 protein. The table lists about 120,000 distinct CDR3 sequences, about 93% of them singletons, with 0.11% to 0.15% in the top ten. This clonotype came up a few times. CDR1 is SGHAT, CDR2 FQNNGV, per germline. The CDR3 spans 15 residues. V lost 0 bases and J lost 1, with 10 bases in between. Sequencing of TCR beta was performed on blood CD8+ T cells and on blood CD4+ T cells. FACS enriched CD8+ TEMRA cells, while bulk CD8+ and CD4+ were negatively isolated.

The receptor's source is a human donor in good health. V gene TRBV11-2 combines with J gene TRBJ2-7, with D perhaps assigned TRBD1 or TRBD2 (5 bases each). The sequenced sample was CD4+ T cells from PBMCs. Here the CDR3 DNA reads TGTGCCAGCAGCTTAGAAGGGACGGTTTCCTACGAGCAGTACTTC. Protein product: CASSLEGTVSYEQYF.